The 25 T cell receptor beta chains below were found in one sample sequenced in a study of PD-1 blockade in classical Hodgkin lymphoma. The protocol was immunoSEQ multiplex PCR, while the TCRdb copy is restricted to in-frame clones and leaves out a portion. There are 10,000 or so clones in the sample; around 80% occur only once, and 1.5% lies in the top ten. Documented time point: cycle 4 day 1 (C4D1), after 5 to 7 weeks of nivolumab. Relapses following autologous stem cell transplantation were seen in all patients, with brentuximab vedotin exposure varying. CD4+ T cells were purified from thawed PBMCs by negative selection. The sequenced sample was CD4+ T cells from blood, obtained before the fourth cycle of nivolumab. The receptor source for this set is a human donor with classical Hodgkin lymphoma.

The J gene is TRBJ2-3, the V gene TRBV29-1; 14 bases match TRBD2. With V trimmed by 4 bases and J by 5 bases, 5 bases remained unmatched. Looked up from germline, CDR1 is SQVTM and CDR2 is ANQGSEA. The CDR3 has 15 amino acids. The CDR3 nucleotides are TGCAGCGTTGTTCCCGGGACTAGCGGGAGAGATACGCAGTATTTT. This sequence encodes CSVVPGTSGRDTQYF.

This chain links TRBV28 with TRBJ1-2; perhaps TRBD1 as D (5 bases). Germline values: CDR1 MDHEN, CDR2 SYDVKM. With 6 bases removed from V and 0 bases from J, the gap between germline ends came to 11 bases. The CDR3 contains 14 residues. The CDR3 reads CASSPGTSNYGYTF. The CDR3 DNA reads as TGTGCCAGCAGCCCCGGGACGTCTAACTATGGCTACACCTTC.

V and J are TRBV25-1 and TRBJ2-5; 15 positions match TRBD2. Per germline, CDR1 MGHDK and CDR2 SYGVNS. The CDR3 loop spans 18 amino acids. After removal of 2 bases from V and 5 bases from J, the junction contained 9 bases not matched to a gene. CDR3 bases: TGTGCCAGCAGTGAAGGGCGGACTAGCGGGGGGGCATACGAGACCCAGTACTTC. Translating gives CASSEGRTSGGAYETQYF.

The rearrangement joins TRBV27 to TRBJ2-7; D not certain. This CDR3 contains 15 residues. CDR1 is MNHEY, CDR2 SMNVEV, per germline (reference sequence). V was pared by 0 bases and J by 4 bases, with 13 bases between. The CDR3 region has the DNA TGTGCCAGCAGTTTATCAGGCAGTACGTTTTACGAGCAGTACTTC. Its translation: CASSLSGSTFYEQYF.

V and J are TRBV30 and TRBJ1-3, with a possible D match to TRBD1 (5 bases). V was pared by 0 bases and J by 0 bases, with 9 bases between. Germline CDR1 GTSNPN, CDR2 SVGIG (reference sequence). The CDR3 loop spans 15 amino acids. The CDR3, as DNA: TGTGCCTGGAGTGTACGGGGGGACTCTGGAAACACCATATATTTT. Translated, it gives CAWSVRGDSGNTIYF.

V usage is TRBV9 and J usage is TRBJ1-3; no definite D call. Germline assignment: CDR1 SGDLS and CDR2 YYNGEE. The V and J ends lost 4 bases and 4 bases respectively, with 18 bases between them. The length of the CDR3 is 16 residues. This CDR3 reads CASSTSPRGRGNTIYF. The CDR3 DNA follows: TGTGCCAGCAGCACAAGCCCCCGGGGAAGGGGAAACACCATATATTTT.

Only a few counts were recorded for this clone. J is TRBJ2-7 and V is TRBV19; D tentatively reads TRBD1 or TRBD2 (5 bases each). This CDR3 is built from 14 residues. Trimming took off 4 bases at V and 7 bases at J, with 17 bases between the two ends. Germline V CDR1 and CDR2: LNHDA, SQIVND (reference sequence). CDR3 in amino acids: CASSSGEGMGEQYF. CDR3 nucleotides: TGTGCCAGTAGTAGTGGTGAGGGGATGGGGGAGCAGTACTTC.

The chain joins TRBV29-1 to TRBJ1-1; TRBD1 might be the D (5 bases). The V end was cut by 5 bases, the J end by 1 base, with 11 bases between. Looked up from germline, CDR1 is SQVTM and CDR2 is ANQGSEA. The CDR3 loop spans 13 amino acids. CDR3 DNA: TGCAGCGTTAAGAAGGGGTCGAACACTGAAGCTTTCTTT. Residues: CSVKKGSNTEAFF.

CDR3 amino acids: CASSQETGGVEQFF. CDR3 nucleotide sequence: TGCGCCAGCAGCCAAGAAACAGGGGGAGTTGAGCAGTTCTTC. This chain connects TRBV4-3 to TRBJ2-1, with 8 positions matching TRBD1. CDR3 length: 14 amino acids. Germline CDR1 reads LGHNA; CDR2 reads YSLEER. Unmatched junction bases numbered 4, after V lost 0 bases and J lost 9 bases.

For the CDR3, the DNA is TGCAGCGTTCCGACAGGGGGCTCGGATGGCTACACCTTC. This sequence encodes CSVPTGGSDGYTF. V gene TRBV29-1 combines with J gene TRBJ1-2; TRBD1 matches 10 bases. Germline values: CDR1 SQVTM, CDR2 ANQGSEA. The CDR3 consists of 13 residues. The junction had 6 bases not matched to a gene; V was cut back by 5 bases and J by 6 bases.

This chain links TRBV14 with TRBJ2-3; D ambiguous. Trimming shortened V by 5 bases and J by 0 bases, and 9 bases separated the two germline ends. CDR1 and CDR2 from the germline V gene are SGHDN and FVKESK. This CDR3 is built from 14 residues. CDR3 coding DNA: TGTGCCAGCAGCTACAGCACTAGCACAGATACGCAGTATTTT. Its protein product is CASSYSTSTDTQYF.

The gene calls are TRBV15 and TRBJ1-1; D remains unclear. Trimming removed 2 bases at V and 6 bases at J, with 7 bases between. Per the germline V gene, CDR1 is LNHNV and CDR2 is YYDKDF (reference sequence). This CDR3 comprises 12 residues. Written as DNA, the CDR3 is TGTGCCACCAGCAGACAAAGTCCTGAAGCTTTCTTT. The encoded protein is CATSRQSPEAFF.

The chain links TRBV7-2 to TRBJ2-1; 7 bases are a match to TRBD2. The CDR3 totals 14 residues. CDR1 SGHTA and CDR2 FQGNSA come from the germline V gene. The trim removed 8 bases at V and 5 bases at J, leaving 9 bases unmatched. The CDR3 region is CASLRGRENNEQFF. CDR3 DNA: TGTGCCAGCTTGCGTGGGAGGGAAAACAATGAGCAGTTCTTC.

A note on this clone: A read error may produce the germline difference seen at one junction end. The rearrangement links TRBV30 to TRBJ1-2, with 9 bases fitting TRBD1. This CDR3 contains 13 residues. Germline V lookup: CDR1 GTSNPN, CDR2 SVGIG (reference sequence). CDR3: CAWSGGQGHGYIF. As DNA, the CDR3 is TGTGCCTGGAGTGGGGGACAGGGACATGGCTACATCTTC.

The rearrangement joins TRBV9 to TRBJ2-6; D assignment may be TRBD1 or TRBD2 (5 bases each). The CDR3 contains 16 residues. In germline, CDR1 is SGDLS, CDR2 YYNGEE. Trimming cost V 1 base and J 0 bases, with 8 bases left between them. The CDR3 DNA sequence: TGTGCCAGCAGCGTACGGGGCGCCTCTGGGGCCAACGTCCTGACTTTC. This translates into CASSVRGASGANVLTF.

The chain is built from TRBV5-1 and TRBJ2-7, with D maybe TRBD1 (6 bases). The CDR3 consists of 11 residues. The V gene lost 3 bases and the J gene lost 10 bases, with 11 bases spanning the gap. Germline CDR1 reads SGHRS; CDR2 reads YFSETQ. The CDR3 protein is CASSSAGAQYF. The CDR3 bases are TGCGCCAGCAGCTCCGCAGGGGCTCAGTACTTC.

This chain links TRBV5-6 with TRBJ2-1; D is undetermined. Trimming removed 1 base at V and 2 bases at J, with 13 bases between. CDR1 and CDR2 (germline): SGHDT, YYEEEE. The CDR3 has 16 amino acids. The CDR3 loop is CASSLLRSHPYNEQFF. The CDR3 DNA reads as TGTGCCAGCAGCTTGTTGCGCTCCCATCCCTACAATGAGCAGTTCTTC.

The chain is built from TRBV7-8 and TRBJ2-5; 7 bases align to TRBD1. The CDR3 covers 14 residues. Losses at the gene ends were 4 bases for V and 1 base for J; bases not matched to a gene: 3. Germline V gene lookup returns CDR1 SGHVS and CDR2 FQNEAQ. The CDR3 loop is CASSSGTAQETQYF. DNA for the CDR3: TGTGCCAGCAGCTCCGGGACAGCCCAAGAGACCCAGTACTTC.

The V gene is TRBV11-3, the J gene TRBJ2-3, with D hard to call. The CDR3 covers 13 residues. The V gene lost 4 bases and the J gene lost 2 bases, with 7 bases spanning the gap. Germline V gives CDR1 SGHNT, CDR2 YENEEA. The CDR3 DNA reads TGTGCCAGCAGCTCGAGTCACACAGATACGCAGTATTTT. Translation gives CASSSSHTDTQYF.

The table lists this clone with a count of one. The V and J genes are TRBV18 and TRBJ2-3, with D maybe TRBD1 (5 bases). The V end lost 0 bases, the J end lost 3 bases, and 22 bases lay between the germline ends. This CDR3 is built from 19 residues. Germline V gene sequence: CDR1 KGHSH, CDR2 LQKENI. The CDR3 DNA is TGTGCCAGCTCACCACCGGTGAAAAGTAGGGGCGTGAGAACAGATACGCAGTATTTT. Amino acid sequence: CASSPPVKSRGVRTDTQYF.

The V call is TRBV11-3, the J call TRBJ2-1; TRBD2 matches 14 bases. The germline gives CDR1 SGHNT, CDR2 YENEEA. Losses at the gene ends were 5 bases for V and 6 bases for J; bases not matched to a gene: 3. This CDR3 is 15 amino acids long. Written as DNA, the CDR3 is TGTGCCAGCAGCGCCGGACTAGCGGGAGGCAATGAGCAGTTCTTC. As protein: CASSAGLAGGNEQFF.

The CDR3 sequence is CASSVGTGLRYEQYF. The CDR3 nucleotides are TGTGCCAGCAGCGTCGGAACGGGACTGCGCTACGAGCAGTACTTC. The chain uses TRBV9 and TRBJ2-7, with D tentatively TRBD2 (6 bases). Germline CDR1 SGDLS, CDR2 YYNGEE. Trimming shortened V by 2 bases and J by 3 bases, and 15 bases separated the two germline ends. The CDR3 is made up of 15 amino acids.

Notes on this clone: At the DNA level, this CDR3 is encoded by other sequences in the same sample as well. V usage is TRBV5-1 and J usage is TRBJ2-3, with D perhaps given as TRBD1 or TRBD2 (5 bases each). The ends were cut back, 0 bases at V and 2 bases at J, with 10 bases in the middle. Germline V lookup: CDR1 SGHRS, CDR2 YFSETQ. This CDR3 region has 15 residues. The CDR3: CASSLEGSPTDTQYF. In nucleotides, the CDR3 is TGCGCCAGCAGCTTGGAGGGGAGCCCCACAGATACGCAGTATTTT.

V gene TRBV15 combines with J gene TRBJ2-5; D might be TRBD1 (6 bases). Trimming pared 1 base from V and 3 bases from J, leaving 12 bases between. Germline-derived CDR1 and CDR2 are LNHNV and YYDKDF (reference sequence). The CDR3 covers 15 residues. CDR3 DNA: TGTGCCACCAGCAGAGTTTTGACAGGCGAAGAGACCCAGTACTTC. It translates to CATSRVLTGEETQYF.

This chain uses TRBV30 with TRBJ2-7, with D unresolved. V gave up 2 bases and J gave up 3 bases, with 5 bases separating them. CDR3 size: 11 residues. Germline values: CDR1 GTSNPN, CDR2 SVGIG (reference sequence). CDR3 in DNA: TGTGCCTGGAGTACAAACTACGAGCAGTACTTC. Translating it yields CAWSTNYEQYF.